This is a list of T cell receptor beta chains from one sample in a study of blood T cells in healthy people across ages. TCRdb re-called the 5' RACE reads with MiXCR, one entry per CDR3 protein. The sample carries more than 500,000 distinct CDR3 sequences, approximately 27% recorded once. The specimen sequenced was blood. All receptors derive from a woman aged 70 to 79 in good health. Both conserved end residues are part of each CDR3. The order of the fields is D gene, V gene, clone size, J gene, CDR3 protein, CDR3 DNA. A D gene is named only where the DNA matches it firmly. The listing skips clone size in some rows; elsewhere it reads once, few, many or a size class.

D: TRBD1; V: TRBV20-1; size: few; J: TRBJ1-1; CDR3: CSAAGQGAEAFF; DNA: TGCAGTGCCGCAGGACAGGGCGCTGAAGCTTTCTTT
D: TRBD2; V: TRBV12-3/TRBV12-4; size: NA; J: TRBJ2-4; CDR3: CASSWGGGKNIQYF; DNA: TGTGCCAGCAGTTGGGGGGGAGGCAAAAACATTCAGTACTTC
D: TRBD1; V: TRBV18; size: NA; J: TRBJ1-4; CDR3: CASSLGQASANEKLFF; DNA: TGTGCCAGCTCACTGGGACAGGCAAGCGCTAATGAAAAACTGTTTTTT
D: NA; V: TRBV11-3; size: NA; J: TRBJ2-1; CDR3: CASSRDRGGYNEQFF; DNA: TGTGCCAGCAGCCGCGACAGGGGAGGGTACAATGAGCAGTTCTTC
D: NA; V: TRBV12-3/TRBV12-4; size: once; J: TRBJ2-1; CDR3: CASSLAGTKGAYNEQFF; DNA: TGTGCCAGCAGTTTAGCGGGGACAAAGGGGGCCTACAATGAGCAGTTCTTC
D: NA; V: TRBV5-1; size: NA; J: TRBJ1-1; CDR3: CASSPGHAGGEAFF; DNA: TGCGCCAGCAGCCCAGGGCACGCCGGTGGGGAAGCTTTCTTT
D: NA; V: TRBV12-3/TRBV12-4; size: NA; J: TRBJ2-1; CDR3: CASSLGGQVEQFF; DNA: TGTGCCAGCAGTTTAGGGGGGCAGGTTGAGCAGTTCTTC
D: NA; V: TRBV10-3; size: few; J: TRBJ2-5; CDR3: CAISEENLKETQYF; DNA: TGTGCCATCAGTGAAGAAAACTTAAAAGAGACCCAGTACTTC
D: NA; V: TRBV5-1; size: many; J: TRBJ2-5; CDR3: CASSPGGSQETQYF; DNA: TGTGCCAGCAGCCCGGGGGGCAGTCAAGAGACCCAGTACTTC
D: TRBD2; V: TRBV6-2/TRBV6-3; size: NA; J: TRBJ2-7; CDR3: CASSPFGLAGGSEQYF; DNA: TGTGCCAGCAGCCCTTTTGGACTAGCGGGGGGCAGCGAGCAGTACTTC
D: TRBD2; V: TRBV7-2; size: few; J: TRBJ2-3; CDR3: CASSLASGDASDTQYF; DNA: TGTGCCAGCAGCTTAGCTAGCGGGGACGCGTCAGATACGCAGTATTTT
D: NA; V: TRBV20-1; size: NA; J: TRBJ2-3; CDR3: CSARGWDGPDTQYF; DNA: TGCAGTGCTAGGGGGTGGGACGGTCCAGATACGCAGTATTTT
D: NA; V: TRBV5-5; size: few; J: TRBJ1-2; CDR3: CASSLAQGSAYGYTF; DNA: TGTGCCAGCAGCTTGGCGCAGGGATCGGCCTATGGCTACACCTTC
D: NA; V: TRBV11-2; size: NA; J: TRBJ1-4; CDR3: CASSLAASGYEKLFF; DNA: TGTGCCAGCAGCTTAGCGGCAAGCGGTTATGAAAAACTGTTTTTT
D: NA; V: TRBV3-1; size: NA; J: TRBJ2-1; CDR3: CASSQSSRGEQFF; DNA: TGTGCCAGCAGCCAGTCTAGCCGTGGTGAGCAGTTCTTC
D: TRBD2; V: TRBV9; size: NA; J: TRBJ2-1; CDR3: CASSLLRGGGSEQFF; DNA: TGTGCCAGCAGCCTACTCCGAGGCGGGGGGAGTGAGCAGTTCTTC
D: NA; V: TRBV28; size: NA; J: TRBJ2-5; CDR3: CASSLWQGGHETQYF; DNA: TGTGCCAGCAGTTTATGGCAGGGGGGCCACGAGACCCAGTACTTC
D: NA; V: TRBV10-3; size: NA; J: TRBJ2-5; CDR3: CAISDPPIIRETQYF; DNA: TGTGCCATCAGTGACCCACCTATCATACGAGAGACCCAGTACTTC
D: NA; V: TRBV7-2; size: many; J: TRBJ1-1; CDR3: CASSLQGSTEAFF; DNA: TGTGCCAGCAGCTTACAGGGGTCAACTGAAGCTTTCTTT
D: NA; V: TRBV29-1; size: many; J: TRBJ1-4; CDR3: CSAQGVNEKLFF; DNA: TGCAGCGCACAGGGTGTGAATGAAAAACTGTTTTTT
D: TRBD2; V: TRBV4-2; size: NA; J: TRBJ2-5; CDR3: CASSQDQLSGVETQYF; DNA: TGTGCCAGCAGCCAAGATCAACTTAGCGGGGTGGAGACCCAGTACTTC
D: NA; V: TRBV7-3; size: NA; J: TRBJ1-1; CDR3: CASSGLENTEAFF; DNA: TGTGCCAGCAGCGGCCTTGAGAACACTGAAGCTTTCTTT
D: NA; V: TRBV4-3; size: NA; J: TRBJ2-1; CDR3: CAGSLREDYNEQFF; DNA: TGCGCCGGCAGCCTGCGCGAAGACTACAATGAGCAGTTCTTC
D: NA; V: TRBV20-1; size: NA; J: TRBJ1-5; CDR3: CSANVQGNQPQHF; DNA: TGCAGTGCTAATGTCCAGGGCAATCAGCCCCAGCATTTT
D: NA; V: TRBV6-6; size: few; J: TRBJ2-5; CDR3: CASRAYQSTQYF; DNA: TGTGCCAGCAGGGCGTACCAGAGTACCCAGTACTTC
D: NA; V: TRBV5-1; size: NA; J: TRBJ1-1; CDR3: CASSLVEGDTEAFF; DNA: TGCGCCAGCAGCTTGGTAGAGGGTGACACTGAAGCTTTCTTT
D: NA; V: TRBV11-2; size: NA; J: TRBJ2-7; CDR3: CASSLGGLFYEQYF; DNA: TGTGCCAGCAGCTTGGGGGGGCTCTTTTACGAGCAGTACTTC
D: NA; V: TRBV30; size: NA; J: TRBJ2-1; CDR3: CAWSVAPNEQFF; DNA: TGTGCCTGGAGTGTAGCTCCTAATGAGCAGTTCTTC
D: NA; V: TRBV7-9; size: few; J: TRBJ2-5; CDR3: CASSFPPGKSQETQYF; DNA: TGTGCCAGCAGCTTTCCCCCAGGGAAGAGTCAAGAGACCCAGTACTTC
D: NA; V: TRBV29-1; size: few; J: TRBJ1-2; CDR3: CSVEVGVSYGYTF; DNA: TGCAGCGTTGAAGTCGGGGTTTCCTATGGCTACACCTTC